This TCR beta chain was documented in a study of T cell responses to AZD1222 COVID-19 vaccine. General observations from the study: The donor cohort was predominantly white British with a female majority, and clonal diversity may have been underestimated. Two AZD1222 doses significantly raised spike-specific TCR breadth and depth over controls. Repertoires were obtained solely post-peak T cell response. Of spike-specific TCRs, nearly half reportedly target regions left unmutated in variants.

As to this clone: The antigen remains unidentified.

Method: immunoSEQ multiplex PCR; TCRdb's copy keeps in-frame clones and lacks some. The data show around 130,000 clones, with over 75% seen just once and about 1.5% held by the top ten. Germline CDR1 reads SGHTA; CDR2 reads FQGNSA. V dropped 10 bases and J dropped 2 bases, with 13 bases sitting between them. This CDR3 has 13 amino acids. The chain employs TRBV7-2 and TRBJ2-3, with D possibly TRBD2 on 6 matching bases. The sample in question was peripheral blood, obtained on day 0 of AZD1222 vaccination. This TCR came from an adult in good health. The DNA of the CDR3 is TGTGCCATTCCTAGCGAATACACAGATACGCAGTATTTT. This translates into CAIPSEYTDTQYF.